This T cell receptor (beta chain) stems from a study of blood T cell repertoires in COVID-19 (dated by TCRdb to 2018 to 2021). At the level of the whole study: Samples from collaborators originated in the United States, Italy and Spain and spanned both the acute and convalescent phases of COVID-19. Subjects who had been exposed to COVID-19, were actively infected with it, or had recovered from it provided the deeply sampled blood TCRbeta repertoires that made up the dataset. The prospective study material was composed of cDNA or gDNA derived from T cells, B-cell-depleted T cells, or PBMCs. The repertoires were released in a freely available public database meant as a resource for research on the immune response to SARS-CoV-2. Samples came from the ongoing ImmuneRACE study (first 160 participants) plus 1,254 subjects from 6 global collaborators. Sample metadata almost always included a de-identified subject ID, COVID-19 status, age in years and sex. HLA class I and class II types, where available, came from metadata supplied by the sample provider rather than from assay-based typing.

The immunoSEQ Assay, a bias-controlled multiplex PCR, was used to amplify TCRbeta CDR3 regions from genomic DNA. Turning to the authors' computational methods: The number of nucleated cells in each sample was estimated from the amplification of reference gene primers within the assay. To quantify the absolute abundance of each unique TCRbeta CDR3 rearrangement, sequence reads were collapsed and filtered. Productive Simpson clonality was computed per sample as the square root of Simpson's diversity index over productive rearrangements. The table comes from immuneACCESS by way of TCRdb, which keeps in-frame sequences with V and J called. Part of the clones is missing from these tables; in studies checked, under half for an unresolved V gene and the rest for unknown reasons. Clone size and the V and J calls come from that table; the DNA yielded D and trimming. Recorded for this sample are 250,000 or so clones; 70% to 85% of them occurred a single time. The top ten clones comprise approximately 2% of the sample.

Remarks on this clone: What antigen it recognizes has not been identified. Nothing much larger sits one base from this clone, and base qualities are not available.

Another Seattle source contributed samples from volunteer blood donors who had recovered from COVID-19. Whole blood was collected in K2EDTA tubes by collaborating institutions according to the institutions' own protocols. For TCRbeta analysis, collaborators shipped samples as frozen whole blood, isolated PBMCs, or DNA extracted from either of those sample types. What the research found in general, with its limitations: How much clinical and demographic metadata was included differed by source and by participant, and the metadata was provided uncurated.

Looking up the germline V gene (reference sequence) yields CDR1 LNHDA and CDR2 SQIVND. Trimming costs V 5 bases and J 6 bases, and their ends lie 13 bases apart. Measured from the cysteine to the phenylalanine, the CDR3 is 13 residues long. Solely the CDR3 DNA is kept, with 39 bases framed from the first base. The sequence came from a man in his forties or fifties who had recovered from COVID-19. The specimen sequenced was peripheral blood. The chain links TRBV19 with TRBJ1-1, with TRBD1 tentatively as D gene (5 bases match). DNA sequence: TGTGCCAGTAGTCGACAGACGGGCGCTGAAGCTTTCTTT. It translates as CASSRQTGAEAFF.